This T cell receptor beta chain was identified in a study of breast tumors, draining lymph nodes, adjacent tissues. Points from the study as a whole: Findings are consistent with lymph node origin and intratumoral expansion of most tumor T cells. The lymph node origin of tumor T cells was framed as consistent with a hypothesis, not demonstrated. Luminal-like breast cancer showed significantly greater tumor-nontumor repertoire similarity than basal-like breast cancer did. Tumor TCR diversity was below lymph nodes but above nontumor tissue.

One entry per CDR3 protein results from TCRdb running MiXCR on the multiplex PCR reads. The sample holds about 180,000 distinct CDR3 sequences, approximately 30% seen once. This clonotype was observed many times. Its antigen remains unknown. The germline V gene encodes CDR1 SGHTA and CDR2 FQGNSA. V lost 5 bases and J 2 bases, leaving 12 bases between the germline ends. This CDR3 comprises 14 residues. Breast cancer patients provided tissue from their axillary draining lymph nodes. The clonotype was recovered from a female donor with breast cancer. Some clones in this sample may be carry-over from other donors' samples. Sample: axillary lymph node tissue. The chain employs TRBV7-2 and TRBJ1-2; D gene unclear. The CDR3 region is CASSRIGQNYGYTF. Written as DNA, the CDR3 is TGTGCCAGCAGCCGAATTGGGCAAAACTATGGCTACACCTTC.